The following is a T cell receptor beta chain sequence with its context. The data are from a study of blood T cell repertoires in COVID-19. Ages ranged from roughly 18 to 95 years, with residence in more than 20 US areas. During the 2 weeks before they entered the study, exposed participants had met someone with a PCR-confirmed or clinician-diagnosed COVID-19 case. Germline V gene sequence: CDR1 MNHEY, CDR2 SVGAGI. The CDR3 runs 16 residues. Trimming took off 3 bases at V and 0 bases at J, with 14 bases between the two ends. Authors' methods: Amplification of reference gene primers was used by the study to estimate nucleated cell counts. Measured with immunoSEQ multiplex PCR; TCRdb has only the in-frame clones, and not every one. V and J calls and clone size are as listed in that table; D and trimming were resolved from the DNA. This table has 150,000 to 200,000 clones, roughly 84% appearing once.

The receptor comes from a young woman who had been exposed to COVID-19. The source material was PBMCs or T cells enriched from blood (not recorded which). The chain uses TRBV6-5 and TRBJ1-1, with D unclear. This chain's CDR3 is CASSYIPQQMNTEAFF. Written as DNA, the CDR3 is TGTGCCAGCAGTTATATCCCTCAACAGATGAACACTGAAGCTTTCTTT.